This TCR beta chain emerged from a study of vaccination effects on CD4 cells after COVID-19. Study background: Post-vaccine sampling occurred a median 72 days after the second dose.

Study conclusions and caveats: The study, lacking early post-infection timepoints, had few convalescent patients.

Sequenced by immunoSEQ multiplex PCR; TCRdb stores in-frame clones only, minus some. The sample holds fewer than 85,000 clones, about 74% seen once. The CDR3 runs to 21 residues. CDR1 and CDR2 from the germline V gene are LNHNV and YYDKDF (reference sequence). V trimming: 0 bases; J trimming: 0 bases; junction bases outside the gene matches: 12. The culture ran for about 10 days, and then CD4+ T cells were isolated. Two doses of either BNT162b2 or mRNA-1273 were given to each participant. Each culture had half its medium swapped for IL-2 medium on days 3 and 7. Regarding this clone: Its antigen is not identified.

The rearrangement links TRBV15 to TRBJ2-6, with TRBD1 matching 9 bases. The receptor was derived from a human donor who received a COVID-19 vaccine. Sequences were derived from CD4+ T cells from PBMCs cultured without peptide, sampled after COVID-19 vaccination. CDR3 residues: CATSRDKGIGQGISGANVLTF. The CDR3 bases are TGTGCCACCAGCAGAGATAAAGGGATTGGACAGGGGATCTCTGGGGCCAACGTCCTGACTTTC.